The present TCR beta chain was sequenced within a study of identical twins. TCRdb analysed the 5' RACE reads with MiXCR anew, one entry per CDR3 protein. Of approximately 550,000 distinct CDR3 sequences listed, 20% to 25% were seen once; the top ten hold 0.48%. This clonotype came up a few times. What it binds is unknown. The CDR3 loop spans 12 amino acids. The V gene's germline CDR1 is DFQATT and CDR2 SNEGSKA (reference sequence). The junction had 4 bases not matched to a gene; V was cut back by 5 bases and J by 5 bases. Study-wide results and caveats: A lower insertion count was a feature of abundant cord blood beta clonotypes, with no such feature in memory repertoires. Sequences that were beta out-of-frame showed weaker excess twin sharing. Modelling approaches yielded underestimates of out-of-frame TCR alpha sharing between monozygotic twins. It was possible that invariant MAIT and iNKT cells partly confounded the zero-insertion analyses.

This sample also belongs to another study, concerning yellow fever vaccine responses in identical twins.

The source of this sequence is a woman under 30 in good health. The J gene is TRBJ1-2, the V gene TRBV20-1; 8 bases match TRBD1. The sample comprised CD4+ T cells sorted from blood. CDR3: CSASTGEYGYTF. The DNA for the CDR3 is TGCAGTGCTTCGACAGGGGAATATGGCTACACCTTC.